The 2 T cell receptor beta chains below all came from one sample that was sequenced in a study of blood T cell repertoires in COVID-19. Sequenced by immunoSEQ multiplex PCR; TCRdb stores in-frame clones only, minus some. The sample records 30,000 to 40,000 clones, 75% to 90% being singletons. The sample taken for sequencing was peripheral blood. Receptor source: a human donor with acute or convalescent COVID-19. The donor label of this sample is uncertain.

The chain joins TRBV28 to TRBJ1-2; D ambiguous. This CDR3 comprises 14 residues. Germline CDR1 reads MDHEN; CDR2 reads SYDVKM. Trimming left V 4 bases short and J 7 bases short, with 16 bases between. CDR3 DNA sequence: TGTGCCAGCAGTTCAGCCGGGAGCTATGGTGGCTACACCTTC. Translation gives CASSSAGSYGGYTF.

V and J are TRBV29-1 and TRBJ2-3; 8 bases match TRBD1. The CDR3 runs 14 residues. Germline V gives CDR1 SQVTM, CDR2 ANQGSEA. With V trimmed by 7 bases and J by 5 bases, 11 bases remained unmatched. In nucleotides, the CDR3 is TGCAGCGGAAGCACGGGACAGGCGATAGATACGCAGTATTTT. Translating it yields CSGSTGQAIDTQYF.